This T cell receptor (beta chain) was recorded in a study of blood T cell repertoires in COVID-19. On the study more broadly: The United States, Italy and Spain were the sources of the acute and convalescent COVID-19 samples. T cells, B-cell-depleted T cells, or PBMCs supplied cDNA or gDNA.

Original processing notes: Amplification from reference gene primers served as the basis for estimated nucleated cell counts. The data were produced by immunoSEQ multiplex PCR, yet TCRdb's version contains in-frame clones alone and is incomplete. Clone size and V and J calls were adopted from that table, with D and trimming inferred from the DNA. The data hold about 160,000 clones, with approximately 84% observed a single time. CDR1 is SGHVS, CDR2 FNYEAQ, per germline. The CDR3 length is 15 residues. Losses at the gene ends were 7 bases for V and 5 bases for J; bases not matched to a gene: 11. The specimen was peripheral blood. This sequence joins TRBV7-6 and TRBJ1-1; 9 bases line up with TRBD1. The clonotype originates from a man in his forties with acute or convalescent COVID-19. This CDR3 is CASTFSGGTGTEAFF. In DNA form, the CDR3 reads TGTGCCAGCACCTTTTCAGGGGGGACAGGGACTGAAGCTTTCTTT.